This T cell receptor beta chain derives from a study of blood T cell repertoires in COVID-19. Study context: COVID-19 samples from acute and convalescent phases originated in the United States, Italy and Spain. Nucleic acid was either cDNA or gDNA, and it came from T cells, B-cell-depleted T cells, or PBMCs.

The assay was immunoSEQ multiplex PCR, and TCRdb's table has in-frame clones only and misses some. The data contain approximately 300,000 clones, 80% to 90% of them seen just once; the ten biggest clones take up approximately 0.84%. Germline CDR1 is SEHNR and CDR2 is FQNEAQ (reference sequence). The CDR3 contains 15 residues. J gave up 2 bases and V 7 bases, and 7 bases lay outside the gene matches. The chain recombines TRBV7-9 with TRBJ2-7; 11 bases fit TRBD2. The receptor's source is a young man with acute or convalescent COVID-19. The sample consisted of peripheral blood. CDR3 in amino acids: CASTRLAGIAYEQYF. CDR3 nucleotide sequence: TGTGCCAGCACGCGACTAGCGGGAATAGCCTACGAGCAGTACTTC.